Listed below are T cell receptor beta chains from one sample, sequenced in a study of blood T cell repertoires in COVID-19. This table comes from immunoSEQ multiplex PCR, and its TCRdb copy is limited to in-frame clones, with some not included. This table has tens of thousands of clones, roughly 83% appearing once. The sample consisted of peripheral blood. The receptors stem from a man aged 50 to 59 with active COVID-19. CDR3s include the opening cysteine and the closing phenylalanine or tryptophan. The D gene is left open where the match is weak. Some rows mark clone size as missing; the rest say once, few, many or name a class of expanded clone.

TRBJ1-2,TRBV19,-,-,CASSIVTGTVLGGYTF,TGTGCCAGTAGTATAGTTACAGGGACCGTCCTAGGTGGCTACACCTTC
TRBJ1-3,TRBV10-2,-,-,CASSEPGHGNTIYF,TGCGCCAGCAGTGAACCAGGTCATGGAAACACCATATATTTT
TRBJ2-5,TRBV5-1,-,-,CASSLGGSGFQETQYF,TGCGCCAGCAGCTTGGGGGGCTCCGGGTTCCAAGAGACCCAGTACTTC
TRBJ2-1,TRBV10-2,-,-,CASSEWQIQFF,TGCGCCAGCAGTGAGTGGCAGATCCAGTTCTTC
TRBJ1-6,TRBV27,TRBD1,-,CASSLYGPGQGWKSYNSPLHF,TGTGCCAGCAGTTTATACGGCCCTGGACAGGGGTGGAAATCCTATAATTCACCCCTCCACTTT
TRBJ2-3,TRBV5-8,TRBD1,-,CASLTRDRVLDTQYF,TGTGCCAGCTTAACCCGGGACAGGGTTTTAGATACGCAGTATTTT
TRBJ2-1,TRBV6-1,-,-,CASSDQGLVEQFF,TGTGCCAGCAGTGATCAGGGCCTGGTTGAGCAGTTCTTC
TRBJ2-1,TRBV2,TRBD1,few,CASSVGTVSEQFF,TGTGCCAGCAGCGTCGGGACAGTCTCTGAGCAGTTCTTC
TRBJ2-1,TRBV18,TRBD1,-,CASSGPGGSLSYNEQFF,TGTGCCAGCTCAGGCCCAGGGGGCAGCCTCTCCTACAATGAGCAGTTCTTC
TRBJ2-3,TRBV18,-,-,CASSPSSTSTDTQYF,TGTGCCAGCTCACCATCTAGTACTAGCACAGATACGCAGTATTTT
TRBJ2-5,TRBV29-1,-,-,CSVGLSETQYF,TGCAGCGTTGGGCTCTCGGAGACCCAGTACTTC